This TCR beta chain was sequenced in a study of tumor-infiltrating lymphocytes in primary liver carcinoma. About the study: The study included patients who were men and women aged 30 to 69 years.

Germline DNA was extracted too, while blood RNA derived from unsorted whole blood. The study enrolled treatment-naive patients with chronic HBV infection. From around 530 ng of total RNA, TCR beta-specific cDNA was reverse-transcribed using a constant-region primer. Three nested multiplex PCR rounds, a slightly modified ARM-PCR method, built the TCR beta libraries. PCR rounds one and two used TRBV1-TRBV30 forward primers with a C-beta reverse primer for around 11 cycles each. TCRdb re-called the multiplex PCR reads through MiXCR, storing one row per CDR3 protein. This sample has around 210,000 distinct CDR3 sequences, with 65% found just once. Germline CDR1 is SQVTM and CDR2 is ANQGSEA. The CDR3 totals 14 residues. On this clonotype: The antigen remains unidentified. The germline gene is not matched at one end of the junction; a read error may be the cause.

Study-level results: Paired tumor-adjacent and tumor-blood samples overlapped less than tumor region pairs did.

What was sequenced was peripheral blood. This TCR derives from a woman aged 60-75 years with primary liver carcinoma and hepatitis B virus infection. The chain carries TRBV29-1 and TRBJ2-2, with a possible D match to TRBD2 (5 bases). CDR3 region: CSASTSLNAGELFF. CDR3 coding DNA: TGCAGCGCCTCGACGTCCTTGAACGCCGGGGAACTGTTTTTT.